These 16 T cell receptor beta chains were all obtained from the same sample, sequenced in a study of T cells in Graves' hyperthyroidism and ophthalmopathy. Amplification yielded TCR beta CDR3 regions, with RNA transcripts as the source. A first-round RT-PCR of the TCR CDR3 used the HTBI primer set. TCRdb passed the multiplex PCR reads through MiXCR, listing each CDR3 protein once. The sample records around 520,000 distinct CDR3 sequences, about 14% being singletons. Sequences were obtained from blood. The receptors were gathered from a woman aged 40 to 50 with Graves' hyperthyroidism.

This clonotype has a handful of counts. This sequence joins TRBV2 and TRBJ2-1; possible D gene TRBD1, 7 bases. V gave up 4 bases and J gave up 9 bases, with 13 bases separating them. Germline V gene lookup returns CDR1 SNHLY and CDR2 FYNNEI. This CDR3 has 13 residues. This CDR3 reads CASSGGTVTEQFF. The CDR3 DNA reads as TGTGCCAGCAGTGGCGGGACAGTCACTGAGCAGTTCTTC.

The rearrangement links TRBV2 to TRBJ2-5, with TRBD1 matching over 7 bases. The trim removed 4 bases at V and 6 bases at J, leaving 5 bases unmatched. Germline V CDR1 and CDR2: SNHLY, FYNNEI. This CDR3 is 13 amino acids long. The CDR3 is CASSGDREKTQYF. Here the CDR3 DNA reads TGTGCCAGCAGTGGAGACAGGGAAAAGACCCAGTACTTC.

In this sample, this clonotype turned up a few times. J is TRBJ2-1 and V is TRBV4-1; no clear D. Trimming took 0 bases from V and 7 from J, leaving 10 bases between them. This CDR3 contains 14 residues. CDR1 is MGHRA, CDR2 YSYEKL, per germline. This chain's CDR3 is CASSQDPQWNEQFF. In nucleotides, the CDR3 is TGCGCCAGCAGCCAAGACCCCCAGTGGAATGAGCAGTTCTTC.

The V and J genes are TRBV30 and TRBJ2-1; 8 nucleotides line up with TRBD2. The ends lost 1 base at V and 7 bases at J; junction bases unmatched: 18. CDR1 is GTSNPN, CDR2 SVGIG, per germline (reference sequence). CDR3 length: 18 residues. In nucleotides, the CDR3 is TGTGCCTGGAGTGGGGGGTTTAGCGGGAAGGCCCGGGGGAATGAGCAGTTCTTC. Protein product: CAWSGGFSGKARGNEQFF.

V gene TRBV27 combines with J gene TRBJ1-6, with 7 bases identical to TRBD1. Losses at the gene ends were 2 bases for V and 7 bases for J; bases not matched to a gene: 5. Germline V lookup: CDR1 MNHEY, CDR2 SMNVEV (reference sequence). The CDR3 consists of 15 residues. This CDR3 reads CASSLRQGENSPLHF. For the CDR3, the DNA is TGTGCCAGCAGTTTACGTCAGGGGGAAAATTCACCCCTCCACTTT.

This clonotype was observed many times. The chain couples TRBV3-1 to TRBJ2-3, with D hard to call. This CDR3 is built from 15 residues. From germline, CDR1 is LGHDT and CDR2 YNNKEL (reference sequence). V lost 4 bases to trimming and J lost 0 bases, with 11 bases between them. The CDR3 nucleotides read TGTGCCAGCAGCCCGGCTCGATCCAGCACAGATACGCAGTATTTT. Encoded protein: CASSPARSSTDTQYF.

This clonotype has a count of ten or more. The rearrangement joins TRBV5-1 to TRBJ2-7, with 8 bases fitting TRBD2. Germline V gene lookup returns CDR1 SGHRS and CDR2 YFSETQ. The junction had 8 bases not matched to a gene; V was cut back by 2 bases and J by 4 bases. This CDR3 has 15 residues. CDR3 protein: CASSFGAGGGYEQYF. The CDR3 region has the DNA TGCGCCAGCAGCTTTGGCGCGGGAGGAGGGTACGAGCAGTACTTC.

Note on this clonotype: A much larger clone lies one base from this, so it may be a read error. The CDR3 does not close with the conserved phenylalanine or tryptophan, likely indicating a read error. The gene calls are TRBV29-1 and TRBJ1-1; D is perhaps TRBD1 (5 bases). The CDR3 has 11 amino acids. Germline V gene sequence: CDR1 SQVTM, CDR2 ANQGSEA. Trimming stripped 6 bases from V and 2 bases from J, with 7 bases between. The CDR3 DNA follows: TGCAGCGTCCAGGGTAACACTGAAGCTTTCTCT. This translates into CSVQGNTEAFS.

This chain joins TRBV20-1 and TRBJ2-2; 10 bases align to TRBD1. The CDR3 is 16 amino acids. The ends lost 0 bases at V and 6 bases at J; junction bases unmatched: 7. CDR1 DFQATT and CDR2 SNEGSKA come from the germline V gene (reference sequence). In DNA, the CDR3 is TGCAGTGCTAGAGATTCTGGACAGGGGGGCTCCGGGGAGCTGTTTTTT. Protein product: CSARDSGQGGSGELFF.

V usage is TRBV29-1 and J usage is TRBJ1-1; D is undetermined. The CDR3 is made up of 10 amino acids. Germline CDR1 reads SQVTM; CDR2 reads ANQGSEA. Trimming left V 6 bases short and J 7 bases short, with 9 bases between. The CDR3 protein is CSVWRSEAFF. CDR3 in DNA: TGCAGCGTCTGGCGCAGTGAAGCTTTCTTT.

The count of this clonotype is one. The chain couples TRBV18 to TRBJ2-3; D is unclear. Trimming pared 3 bases from V and 0 bases from J, leaving 7 bases between. Germline-derived CDR1 and CDR2 are KGHSH and LQKENI. This CDR3 is built from 14 residues. The CDR3: CASSPPVSTDTQYF. CDR3 coding DNA: TGTGCCAGCTCACCCCCGGTGAGCACAGATACGCAGTATTTT.

There are many counts of this clonotype. J is TRBJ2-7 and V is TRBV5-1, with D tentatively TRBD1 or TRBD2 (6 bases each). V shed 2 bases and J shed 4 bases, with 13 bases lying between them. This CDR3 has 14 residues. The germline V gene has CDR1 SGHRS and CDR2 YFSETQ. This CDR3 reads CASSLGGRMYEQYF. The CDR3 bases are TGCGCCAGCAGCTTAGGGGGGCGGATGTACGAGCAGTACTTC. Supplemented by reference TRBV5-1 and TRBJ2-7, the full variable domain reads KAGVTQTPRYLIKTRGQQVTLSCSPISGHRSVSWYQQTPGQGLQFLFEYFSETQRNKGNFPGRFSGRQFSNSRSEMNVSTLELGDSALYLCASSLGGRMYEQYFGPGTRLTVT.

The V call is TRBV19, the J call TRBJ1-6; D may be TRBD1 (5 bases). The CDR3 is made up of 14 amino acids. CDR1 and CDR2 from the germline V gene are LNHDA and SQIVND (reference sequence). In nucleotides, the CDR3 is TGTGCGAGCAGGGTGGATGGAGCTAATTCACCCCTCCACTTT. It codes for CASRVDGANSPLHF.

Of note for this clonotype: Compared with germline, one end of the junction differs, possibly owing to a read error. The chain carries TRBV2 and TRBJ2-5; D remains unclear. Looked up from germline, CDR1 is SNHLY and CDR2 is FYNNEI. This CDR3 comprises 12 residues. This chain's CDR3 is CASKRLEGTRYF. CDR3 in DNA: TGTGCCAGCAAGAGACTCGAAGGAACCCGGTACTTC.

The chain employs TRBV6-1 and TRBJ1-4; no clear D gene. Trimming cost V 2 bases and J 0 bases, with 7 bases left between them. CDR1 is MNHNS, CDR2 SASEGT, per germline. The CDR3 loop spans 15 amino acids. CDR3 residues: CASSEMAATNEKLFF. CDR3 DNA sequence: TGTGCCAGCAGTGAAATGGCAGCAACTAATGAAAAACTGTTTTTT.

The chain recombines TRBV10-3 with TRBJ2-5; TRBD2 aligns across 10 bases. The junction had 4 bases not matched to a gene; V was cut back by 10 bases and J by 2 bases. Looked up from germline, CDR1 is ENHRY and CDR2 is SYGVKD. The CDR3 has 13 residues. CDR3 sequence reads: CATQLAGQETQYF. The CDR3 region has the DNA TGTGCCACACAACTAGCGGGACAAGAGACCCAGTACTTC.